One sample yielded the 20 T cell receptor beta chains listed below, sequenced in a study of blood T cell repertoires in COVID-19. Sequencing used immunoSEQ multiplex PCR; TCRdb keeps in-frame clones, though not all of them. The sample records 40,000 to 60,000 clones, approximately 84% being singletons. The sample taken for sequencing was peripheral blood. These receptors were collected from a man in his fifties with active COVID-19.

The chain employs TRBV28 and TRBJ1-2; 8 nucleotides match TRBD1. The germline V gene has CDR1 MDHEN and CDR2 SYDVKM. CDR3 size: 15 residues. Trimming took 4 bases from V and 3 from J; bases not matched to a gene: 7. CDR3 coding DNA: TGTGCCAGCAGTTCTACTTCAGGGGGCTACTATGGCTACACCTTC. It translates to CASSSTSGGYYGYTF.

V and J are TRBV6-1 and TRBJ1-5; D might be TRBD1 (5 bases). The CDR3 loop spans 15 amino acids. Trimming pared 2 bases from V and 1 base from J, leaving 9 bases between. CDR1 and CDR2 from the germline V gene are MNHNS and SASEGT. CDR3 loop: CASSERAGSNQPQHF. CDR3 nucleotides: TGTGCCAGCAGTGAAAGGGCAGGGAGCAATCAGCCCCAGCATTTT.

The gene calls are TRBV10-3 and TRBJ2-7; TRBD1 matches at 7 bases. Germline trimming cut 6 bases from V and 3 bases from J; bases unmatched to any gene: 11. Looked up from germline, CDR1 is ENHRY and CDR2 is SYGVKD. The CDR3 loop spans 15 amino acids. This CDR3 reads CAISFNGQEVYEQYF. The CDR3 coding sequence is TGTGCCATCAGCTTCAATGGACAGGAGGTCTACGAGCAGTACTTC.

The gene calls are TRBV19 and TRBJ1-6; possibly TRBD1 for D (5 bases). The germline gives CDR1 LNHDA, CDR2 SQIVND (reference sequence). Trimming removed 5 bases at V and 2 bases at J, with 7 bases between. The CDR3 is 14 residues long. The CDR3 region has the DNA TGTGCCAGTAGTGGGGGGACCTATAATTCACCCCTCCACTTT. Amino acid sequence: CASSGGTYNSPLHF.

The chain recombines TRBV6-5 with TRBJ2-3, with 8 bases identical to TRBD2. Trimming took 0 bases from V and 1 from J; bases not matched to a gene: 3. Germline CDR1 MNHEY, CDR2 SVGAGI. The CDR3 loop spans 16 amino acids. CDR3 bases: TGTGCCAGCAGTTACTCTAGCGGGATACGCACAGATACGCAGTATTTT. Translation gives CASSYSSGIRTDTQYF.

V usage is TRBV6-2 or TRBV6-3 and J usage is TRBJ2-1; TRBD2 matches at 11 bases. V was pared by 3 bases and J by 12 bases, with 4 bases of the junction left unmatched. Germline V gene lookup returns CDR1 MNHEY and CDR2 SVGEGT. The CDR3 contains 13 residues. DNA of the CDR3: TGTGCCAGCAGTTATGGCGGACTAGCGGGGCAGTTCTTC. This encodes CASSYGGLAGQFF.

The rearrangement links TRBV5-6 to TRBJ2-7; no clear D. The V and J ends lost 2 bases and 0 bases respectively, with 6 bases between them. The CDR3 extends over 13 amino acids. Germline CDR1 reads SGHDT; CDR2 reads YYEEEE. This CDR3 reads CASSFTDSYEQYF. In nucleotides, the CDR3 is TGTGCCAGCAGCTTCACAGACTCCTACGAGCAGTACTTC. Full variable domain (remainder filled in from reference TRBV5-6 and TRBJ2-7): DAGVTQSPTHLIKTRGQQVTLRCSPKSGHDTVSWYQQALGQGPQFIFQYYEEEERQRGNFPDRFSGHQFPNYSSELNVNALLLGDSALYLCASSFTDSYEQYFGPGTRLTVT.

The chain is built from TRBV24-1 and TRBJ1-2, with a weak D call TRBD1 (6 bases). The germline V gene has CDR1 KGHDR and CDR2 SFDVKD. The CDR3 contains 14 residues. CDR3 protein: CVLVWGHLPYGYTF. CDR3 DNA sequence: TGTGTCCTGGTCTGGGGACACCTTCCCTATGGCTACACCTTC.

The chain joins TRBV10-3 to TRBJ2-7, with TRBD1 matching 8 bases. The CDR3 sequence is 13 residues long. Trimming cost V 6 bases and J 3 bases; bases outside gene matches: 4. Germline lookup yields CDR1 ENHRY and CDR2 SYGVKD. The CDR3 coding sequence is TGTGCCATCAGGGACAGGGCTCACTACGAGCAGTACTTC. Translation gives CAIRDRAHYEQYF.

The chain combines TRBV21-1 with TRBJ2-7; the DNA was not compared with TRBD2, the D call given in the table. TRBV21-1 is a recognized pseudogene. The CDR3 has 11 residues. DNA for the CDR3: TGTGCCAGCAGCCCCCGAGGCGAGCAGTACTTC. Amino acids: CASSPRGEQYF.

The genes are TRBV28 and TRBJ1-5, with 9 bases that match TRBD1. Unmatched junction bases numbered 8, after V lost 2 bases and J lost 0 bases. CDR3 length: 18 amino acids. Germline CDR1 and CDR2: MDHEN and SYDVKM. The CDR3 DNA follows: TGTGCCAGCAGTTTAGGGACAGGGCTTACAATTAGCAATCAGCCCCAGCATTTT. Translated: CASSLGTGLTISNQPQHF.

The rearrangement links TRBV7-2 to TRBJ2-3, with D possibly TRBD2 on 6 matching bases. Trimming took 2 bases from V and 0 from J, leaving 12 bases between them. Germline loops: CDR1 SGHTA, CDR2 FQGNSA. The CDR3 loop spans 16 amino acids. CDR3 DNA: TGTGCCAGCAGCTTAATGCAGGCGGGGAGCACAGATACGCAGTATTTT. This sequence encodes CASSLMQAGSTDTQYF.

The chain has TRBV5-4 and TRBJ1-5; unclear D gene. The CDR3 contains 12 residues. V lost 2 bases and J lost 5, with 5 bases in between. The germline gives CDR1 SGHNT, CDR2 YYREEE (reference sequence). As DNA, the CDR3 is TGTGCCAGCAGCTTTCGAGATCAGCCCCAGCATTTT. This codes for CASSFRDQPQHF.

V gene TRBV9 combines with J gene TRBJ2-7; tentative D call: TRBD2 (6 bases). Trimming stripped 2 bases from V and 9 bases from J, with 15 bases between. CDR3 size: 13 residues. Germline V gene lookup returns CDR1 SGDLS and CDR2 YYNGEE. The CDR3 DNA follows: TGTGCCAGCAGCGTCGGCGTCTCCGGGGGGCAGTACTTC. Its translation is CASSVGVSGGQYF. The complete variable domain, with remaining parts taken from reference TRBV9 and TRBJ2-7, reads DSGVTQTPKHLITATGQRVTLRCSPRSGDLSVYWYQQSLDQGLQFLIQYYNGEERAKGNILERFSAQQFPDLHSELNLSSLELGDSALYFCASSVGVSGGQYFGPGTRLTVT.

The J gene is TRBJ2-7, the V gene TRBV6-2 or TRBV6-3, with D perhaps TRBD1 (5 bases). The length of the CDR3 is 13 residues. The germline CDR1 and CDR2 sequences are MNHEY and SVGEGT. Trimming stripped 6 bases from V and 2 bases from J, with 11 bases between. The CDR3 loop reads CASSTTETYEQYF. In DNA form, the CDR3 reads TGTGCCAGCAGCACGACAGAAACCTACGAGCAGTACTTC.

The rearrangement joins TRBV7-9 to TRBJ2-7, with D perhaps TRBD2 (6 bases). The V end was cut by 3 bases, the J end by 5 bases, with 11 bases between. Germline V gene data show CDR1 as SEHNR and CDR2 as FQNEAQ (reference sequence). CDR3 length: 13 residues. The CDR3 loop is CASSFYGGDEQYF. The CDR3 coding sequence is TGTGCCAGCAGCTTTTACGGCGGGGACGAGCAGTACTTC.

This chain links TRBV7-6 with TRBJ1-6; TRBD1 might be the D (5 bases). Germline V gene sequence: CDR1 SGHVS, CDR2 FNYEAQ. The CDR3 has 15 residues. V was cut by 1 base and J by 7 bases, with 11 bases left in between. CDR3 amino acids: CASSLVMGLNSPLHF. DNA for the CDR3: TGTGCCAGCAGCTTAGTAATGGGACTCAATTCACCCCTCCACTTT.

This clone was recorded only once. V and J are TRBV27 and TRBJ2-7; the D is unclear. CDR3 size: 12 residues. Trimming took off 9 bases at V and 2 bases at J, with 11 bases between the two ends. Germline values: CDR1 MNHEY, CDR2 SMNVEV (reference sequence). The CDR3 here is CASAMWPYEQYF. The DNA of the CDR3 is TGTGCCAGTGCCATGTGGCCCTACGAGCAGTACTTC.

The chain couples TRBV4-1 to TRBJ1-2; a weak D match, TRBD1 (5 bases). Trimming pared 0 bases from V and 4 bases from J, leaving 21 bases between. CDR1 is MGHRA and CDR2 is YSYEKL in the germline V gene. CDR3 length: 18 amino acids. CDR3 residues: CASSQEGAGNIKPYGYTF. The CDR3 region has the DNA TGCGCCAGCAGCCAAGAAGGGGCAGGGAACATAAAACCCTATGGCTACACCTTC.

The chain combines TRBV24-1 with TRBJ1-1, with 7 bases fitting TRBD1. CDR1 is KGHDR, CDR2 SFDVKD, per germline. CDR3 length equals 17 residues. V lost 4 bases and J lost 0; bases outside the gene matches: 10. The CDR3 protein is CATSDLTGAGVNTEAFF. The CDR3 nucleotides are TGTGCCACCAGTGACCTTACAGGGGCTGGGGTGAACACTGAAGCTTTCTTT.